Given below is one T cell receptor beta chain in context. Germline V lookup: CDR1 SGHDT, CDR2 YYEEEE. The CDR3 extends over 13 amino acids. V dropped 1 base and J dropped 4 bases, with 6 bases sitting between them. This sample is part of a study of blood T cell repertoires in COVID-19. Whole-study context: COVID-19 samples, acute and convalescent, were from the United States, Italy and Spain. The analysed material was cDNA or gDNA that came from T cells, B-cell-depleted T cells, or PBMCs.

The authors' processing: Estimates of nucleated cell counts were drawn from the amplification of reference gene primers. Profiling relied on immunoSEQ multiplex PCR, and the TCRdb table lists in-frame clones only, not all of them. V, J and clone size are taken as reported in that table, and D and trimming were inferred from the DNA itself. Of around 70,000 clones listed, roughly 79% were seen once; the top ten hold roughly 22%. V is TRBV5-6 and J is TRBJ1-5, with D hard to call. The source of this sequence is a woman aged 70-85 years with acute or convalescent COVID-19. The sequencing input was peripheral blood. CDR3 nucleotides: TGTGCCAGCAGCTTGACAGAGAATCAGCCCCAGCATTTT. Encoded protein: CASSLTENQPQHF.